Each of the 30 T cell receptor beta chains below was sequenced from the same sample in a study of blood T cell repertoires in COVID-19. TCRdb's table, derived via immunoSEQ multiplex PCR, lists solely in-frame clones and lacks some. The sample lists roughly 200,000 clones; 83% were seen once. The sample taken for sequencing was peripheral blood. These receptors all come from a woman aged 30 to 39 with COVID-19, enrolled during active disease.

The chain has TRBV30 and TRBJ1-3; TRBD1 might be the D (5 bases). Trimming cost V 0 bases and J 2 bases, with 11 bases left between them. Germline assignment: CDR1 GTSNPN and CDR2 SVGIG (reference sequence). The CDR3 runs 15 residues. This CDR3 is CAWSVRSGAGNTIYF. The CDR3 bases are TGTGCCTGGAGTGTACGGTCGGGGGCTGGAAACACCATATATTTT.

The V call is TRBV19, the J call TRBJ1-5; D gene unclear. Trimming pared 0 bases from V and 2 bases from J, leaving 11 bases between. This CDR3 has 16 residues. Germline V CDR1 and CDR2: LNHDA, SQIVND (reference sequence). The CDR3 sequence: CASSIDSLPGNQPQHF. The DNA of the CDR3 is TGTGCCAGTAGTATAGATAGCTTACCTGGCAATCAGCCCCAGCATTTT.

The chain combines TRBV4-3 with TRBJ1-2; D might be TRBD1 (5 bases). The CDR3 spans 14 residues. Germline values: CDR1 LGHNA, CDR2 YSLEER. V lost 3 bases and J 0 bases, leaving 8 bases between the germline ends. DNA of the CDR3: TGCGCCAGCAGCCAGGCCAGGGCTAACTATGGCTACACCTTC. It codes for CASSQARANYGYTF.

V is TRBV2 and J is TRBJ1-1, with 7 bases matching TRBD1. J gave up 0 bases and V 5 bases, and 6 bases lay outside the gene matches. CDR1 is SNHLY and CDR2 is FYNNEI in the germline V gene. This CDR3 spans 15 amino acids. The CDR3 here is CASSSLDRVNTEAFF. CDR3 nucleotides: TGTGCCAGCAGTTCACTAGACAGGGTGAACACTGAAGCTTTCTTT. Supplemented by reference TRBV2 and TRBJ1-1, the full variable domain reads EPEVTQTPSHQVTQMGQEVILRCVPISNHLYFYWYRQILGQKVEFLVSFYNNEISEKSEIFDDQFSVERPDGSNFTLKIRSTKLEDSAMYFCASSSLDRVNTEAFFGQGTRLTVV.

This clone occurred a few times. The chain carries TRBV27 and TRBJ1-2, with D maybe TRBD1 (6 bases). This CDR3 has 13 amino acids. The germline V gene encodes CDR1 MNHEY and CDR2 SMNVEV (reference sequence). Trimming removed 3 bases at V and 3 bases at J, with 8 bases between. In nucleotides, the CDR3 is TGTGCCAGCAGTTTCCAGGGGCACTATGGCTACACCTTC. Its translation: CASSFQGHYGYTF.

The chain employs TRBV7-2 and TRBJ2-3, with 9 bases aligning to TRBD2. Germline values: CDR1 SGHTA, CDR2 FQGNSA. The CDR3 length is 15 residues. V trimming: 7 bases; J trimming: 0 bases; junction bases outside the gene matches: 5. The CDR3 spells CASTFLAGSTDTQYF. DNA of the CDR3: TGTGCCAGCACCTTCCTAGCGGGGAGCACAGATACGCAGTATTTT.

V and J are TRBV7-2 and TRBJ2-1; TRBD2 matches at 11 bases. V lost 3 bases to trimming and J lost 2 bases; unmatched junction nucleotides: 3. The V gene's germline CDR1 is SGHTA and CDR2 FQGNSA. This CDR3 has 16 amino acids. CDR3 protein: CASSLGLAAAYNEQFF. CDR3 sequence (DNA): TGTGCCAGCAGCTTGGGACTAGCGGCCGCCTACAATGAGCAGTTCTTC.

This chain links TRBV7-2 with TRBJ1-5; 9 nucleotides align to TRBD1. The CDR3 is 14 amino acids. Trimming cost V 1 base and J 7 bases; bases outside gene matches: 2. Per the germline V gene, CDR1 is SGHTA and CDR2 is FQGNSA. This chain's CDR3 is CASSLGTGEQPQHF. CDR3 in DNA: TGTGCCAGCAGCTTAGGGACAGGGGAACAGCCCCAGCATTTT.

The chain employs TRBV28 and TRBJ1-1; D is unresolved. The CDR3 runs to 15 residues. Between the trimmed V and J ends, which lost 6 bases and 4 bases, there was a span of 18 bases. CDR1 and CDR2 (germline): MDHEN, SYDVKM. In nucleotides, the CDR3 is TGTGCCAGCAGCAACCGGGTCTTCGGGAGCACTGAAGCTTTCTTT. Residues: CASSNRVFGSTEAFF.

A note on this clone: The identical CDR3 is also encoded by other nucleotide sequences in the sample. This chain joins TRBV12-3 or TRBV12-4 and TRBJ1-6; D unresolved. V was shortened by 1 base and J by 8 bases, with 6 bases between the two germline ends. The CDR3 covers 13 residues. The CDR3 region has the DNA TGTGCCAGCAGTTTAGGCGGGGATTCACCCCTCCACTTT. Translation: CASSLGGDSPLHF.

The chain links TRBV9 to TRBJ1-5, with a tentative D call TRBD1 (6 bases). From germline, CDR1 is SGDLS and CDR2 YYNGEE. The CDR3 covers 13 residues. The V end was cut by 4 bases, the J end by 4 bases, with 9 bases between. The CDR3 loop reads CASSTGQNQPQHF. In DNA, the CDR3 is TGTGCCAGCAGCACCGGACAGAATCAGCCCCAGCATTTT.

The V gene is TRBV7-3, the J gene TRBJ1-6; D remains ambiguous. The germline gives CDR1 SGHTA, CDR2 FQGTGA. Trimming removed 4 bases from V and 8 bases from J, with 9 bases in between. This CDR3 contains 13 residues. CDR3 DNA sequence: TGTGCCAGCAGCTCTGCTACGGATTCACCCCTCCACTTT. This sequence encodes CASSSATDSPLHF. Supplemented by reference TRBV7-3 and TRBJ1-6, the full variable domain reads GAGVSQTPSNKVTEKGKYVELRCDPISGHTALYWYRQSLGQGPEFLIYFQGTGAADDSGLPNDRFFAVRPEGSVSTLKIQRTERGDSAVYLCASSSATDSPLHFGNGTRLTVT.

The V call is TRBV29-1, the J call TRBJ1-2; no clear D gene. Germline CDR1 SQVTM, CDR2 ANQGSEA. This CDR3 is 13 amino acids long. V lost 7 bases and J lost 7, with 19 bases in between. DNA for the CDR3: TGCAGCGCTGTACACAGAGAAACGGCTGGCTACACCTTC. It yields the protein CSAVHRETAGYTF.

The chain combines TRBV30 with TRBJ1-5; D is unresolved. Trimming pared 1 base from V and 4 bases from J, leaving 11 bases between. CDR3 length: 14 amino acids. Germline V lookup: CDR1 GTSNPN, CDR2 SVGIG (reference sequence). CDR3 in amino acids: CAWSASRLNQPQHF. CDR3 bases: TGTGCCTGGAGTGCATCGAGGCTAAATCAGCCCCAGCATTTT.

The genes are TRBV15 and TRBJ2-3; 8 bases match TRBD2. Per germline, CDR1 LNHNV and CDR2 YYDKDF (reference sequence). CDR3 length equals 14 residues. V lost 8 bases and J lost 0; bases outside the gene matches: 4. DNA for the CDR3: TGTGCCACCGCCCCGGGGGGGAGCACAGATACGCAGTATTTT. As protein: CATAPGGSTDTQYF. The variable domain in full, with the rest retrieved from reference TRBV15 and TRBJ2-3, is DAMVIQNPRYQVTQFGKPVTLSCSQTLNHNVMYWYQQKSSQAPKLLFHYYDKDFNNEADTPDNFQSRRPNTSFCFLDIRSPGLGDTAMYLCATAPGGSTDTQYFGPGTRLTVL.

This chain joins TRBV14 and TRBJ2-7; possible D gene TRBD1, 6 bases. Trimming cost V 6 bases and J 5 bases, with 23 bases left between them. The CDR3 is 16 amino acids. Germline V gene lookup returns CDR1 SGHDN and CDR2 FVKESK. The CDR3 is CASSLYLDSPNNEQYF. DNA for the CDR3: TGTGCCAGCAGTTTATACTTGGACAGTCCTAACAACGAGCAGTACTTC.

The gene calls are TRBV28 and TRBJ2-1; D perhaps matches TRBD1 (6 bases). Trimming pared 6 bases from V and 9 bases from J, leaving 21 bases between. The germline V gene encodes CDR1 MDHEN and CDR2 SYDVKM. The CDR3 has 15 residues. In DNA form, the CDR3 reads TGTGCCAGCAGGATTTGGGAACAGGGTCGGAGTGAGCAGTTCTTC. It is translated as CASRIWEQGRSEQFF.

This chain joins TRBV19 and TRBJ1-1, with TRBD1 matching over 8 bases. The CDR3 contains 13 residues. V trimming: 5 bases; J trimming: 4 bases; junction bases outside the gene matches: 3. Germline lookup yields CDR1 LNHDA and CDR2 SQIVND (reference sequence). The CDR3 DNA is TGTGCCAGTAGTGACAGGGGTCCCACTGAAGCTTTCTTT. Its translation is CASSDRGPTEAFF.

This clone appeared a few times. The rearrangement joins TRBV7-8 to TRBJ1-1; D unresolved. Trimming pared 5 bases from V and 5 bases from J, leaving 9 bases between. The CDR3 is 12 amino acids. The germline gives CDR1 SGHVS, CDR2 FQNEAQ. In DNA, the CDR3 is TGTGCCAGCAGCGGGCGGGGTACTGAAGCTTTCTTT. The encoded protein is CASSGRGTEAFF.

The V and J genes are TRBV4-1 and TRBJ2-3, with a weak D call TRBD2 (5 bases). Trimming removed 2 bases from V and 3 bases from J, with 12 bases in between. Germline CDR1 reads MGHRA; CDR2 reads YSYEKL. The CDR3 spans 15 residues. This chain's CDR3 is CASSQPRGATDTQYF. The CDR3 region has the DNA TGCGCCAGCAGCCAACCCCGGGGAGCGACAGATACGCAGTATTTT.

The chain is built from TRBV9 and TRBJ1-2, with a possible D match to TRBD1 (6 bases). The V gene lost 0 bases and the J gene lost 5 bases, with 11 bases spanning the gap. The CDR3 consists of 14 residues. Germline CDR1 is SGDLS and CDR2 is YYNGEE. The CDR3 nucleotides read TGTGCCAGCAGCGTAGGGGGGACAAAATATGGCTACACCTTC. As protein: CASSVGGTKYGYTF. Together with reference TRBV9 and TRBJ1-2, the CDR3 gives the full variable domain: DSGVTQTPKHLITATGQRVTLRCSPRSGDLSVYWYQQSLDQGLQFLIQYYNGEERAKGNILERFSAQQFPDLHSELNLSSLELGDSALYFCASSVGGTKYGYTFGSGTRLTVV.

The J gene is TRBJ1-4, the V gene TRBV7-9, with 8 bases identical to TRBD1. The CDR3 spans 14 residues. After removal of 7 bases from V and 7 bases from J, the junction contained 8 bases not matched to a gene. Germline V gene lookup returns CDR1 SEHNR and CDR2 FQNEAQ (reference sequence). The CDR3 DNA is TGTGCCAGCACCGGGGCAACAGGGGGTGAAAAACTGTTTTTT. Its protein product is CASTGATGGEKLFF.

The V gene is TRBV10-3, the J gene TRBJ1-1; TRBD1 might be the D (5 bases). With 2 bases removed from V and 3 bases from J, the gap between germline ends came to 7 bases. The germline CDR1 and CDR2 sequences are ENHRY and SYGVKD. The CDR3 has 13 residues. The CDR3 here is CAISEGGDTEAFF. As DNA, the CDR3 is TGTGCCATCAGTGAGGGGGGGGACACTGAAGCTTTCTTT.

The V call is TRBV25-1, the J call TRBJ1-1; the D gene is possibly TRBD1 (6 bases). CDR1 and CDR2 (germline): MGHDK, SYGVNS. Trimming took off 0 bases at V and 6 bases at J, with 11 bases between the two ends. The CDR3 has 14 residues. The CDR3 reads CASSEYARGAEAFF. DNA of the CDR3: TGTGCCAGCAGTGAATATGCCAGGGGCGCTGAAGCTTTCTTT.

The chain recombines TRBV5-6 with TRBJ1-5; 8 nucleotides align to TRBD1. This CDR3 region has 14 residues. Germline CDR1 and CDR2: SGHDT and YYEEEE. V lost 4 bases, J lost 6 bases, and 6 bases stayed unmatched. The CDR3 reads CASSGWTGLQPQHF. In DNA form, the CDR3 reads TGTGCCAGCAGCGGATGGACAGGGCTTCAGCCCCAGCATTTT. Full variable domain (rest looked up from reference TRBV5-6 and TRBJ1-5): DAGVTQSPTHLIKTRGQQVTLRCSPKSGHDTVSWYQQALGQGPQFIFQYYEEEERQRGNFPDRFSGHQFPNYSSELNVNALLLGDSALYLCASSGWTGLQPQHFGDGTRLSIL.

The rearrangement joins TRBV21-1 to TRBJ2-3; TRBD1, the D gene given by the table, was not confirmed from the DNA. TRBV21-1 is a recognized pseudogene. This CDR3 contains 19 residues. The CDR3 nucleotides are TGTGCCAGCAGCAAAGGGGACAGGGGAAACTCAAACCACACAGATACGCAGTATTTT. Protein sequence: CASSKGDRGNSNHTDTQYF.

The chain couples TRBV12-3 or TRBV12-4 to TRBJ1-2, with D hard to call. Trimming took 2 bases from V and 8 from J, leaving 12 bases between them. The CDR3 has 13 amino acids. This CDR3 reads CASSLRGTQGYTF. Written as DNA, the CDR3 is TGTGCCAGCAGTTTACGAGGTACGCAGGGCTACACCTTC.

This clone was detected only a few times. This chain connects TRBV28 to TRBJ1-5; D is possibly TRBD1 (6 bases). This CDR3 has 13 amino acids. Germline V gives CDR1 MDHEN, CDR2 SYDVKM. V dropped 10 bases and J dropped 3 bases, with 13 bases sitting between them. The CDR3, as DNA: TGTGCCACCCAGACAGGAATCAATCAGCCCCAGCATTTT. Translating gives CATQTGINQPQHF.

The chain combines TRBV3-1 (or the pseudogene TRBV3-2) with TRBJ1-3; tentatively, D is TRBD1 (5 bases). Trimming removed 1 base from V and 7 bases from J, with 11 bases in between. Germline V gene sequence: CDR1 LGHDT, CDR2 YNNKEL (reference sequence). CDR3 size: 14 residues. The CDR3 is CASSQGQSPNTIYF. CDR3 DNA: TGTGCCAGCAGCCAAGGACAGTCGCCGAACACCATATATTTT.

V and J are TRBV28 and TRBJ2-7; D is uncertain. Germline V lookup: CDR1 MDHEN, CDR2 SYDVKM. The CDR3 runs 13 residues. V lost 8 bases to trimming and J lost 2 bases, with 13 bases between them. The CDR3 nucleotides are TGTGCCAGCGCCCCCGGGTCAACCTACGAGCAGTACTTC. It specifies CASAPGSTYEQYF.